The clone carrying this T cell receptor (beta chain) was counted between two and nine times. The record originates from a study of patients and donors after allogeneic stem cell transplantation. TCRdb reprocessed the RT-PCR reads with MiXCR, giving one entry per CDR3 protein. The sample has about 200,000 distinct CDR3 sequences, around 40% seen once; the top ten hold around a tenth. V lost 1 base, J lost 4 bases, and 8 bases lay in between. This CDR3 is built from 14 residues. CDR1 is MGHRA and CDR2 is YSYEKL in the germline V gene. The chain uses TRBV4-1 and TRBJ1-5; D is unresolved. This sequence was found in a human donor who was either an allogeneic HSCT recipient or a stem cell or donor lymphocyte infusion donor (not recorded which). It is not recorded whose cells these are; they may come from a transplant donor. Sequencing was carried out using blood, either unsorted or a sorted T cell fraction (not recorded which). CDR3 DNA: TGCGCCAGCAGCCAAGCGGGCATAAATCAGCCCCAGCATTTT. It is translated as CASSQAGINQPQHF.